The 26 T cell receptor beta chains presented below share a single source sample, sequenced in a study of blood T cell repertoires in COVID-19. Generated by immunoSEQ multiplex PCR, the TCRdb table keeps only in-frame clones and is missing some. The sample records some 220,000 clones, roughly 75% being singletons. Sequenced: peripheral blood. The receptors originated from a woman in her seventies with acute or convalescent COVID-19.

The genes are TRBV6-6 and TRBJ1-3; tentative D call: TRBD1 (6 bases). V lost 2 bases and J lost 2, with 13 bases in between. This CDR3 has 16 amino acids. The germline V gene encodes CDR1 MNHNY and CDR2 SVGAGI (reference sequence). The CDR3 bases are TGTGCCAGCAGTTACCAGGGGACGGAGACTGGAAACACCATATATTTT. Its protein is CASSYQGTETGNTIYF.

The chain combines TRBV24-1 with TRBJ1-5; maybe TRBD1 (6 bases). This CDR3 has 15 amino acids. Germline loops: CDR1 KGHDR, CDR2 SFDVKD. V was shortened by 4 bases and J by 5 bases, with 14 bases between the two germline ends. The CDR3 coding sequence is TGTGCCACCAGTGAATATATACAGGGTGATCAGCCCCAGCATTTT. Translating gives CATSEYIQGDQPQHF.

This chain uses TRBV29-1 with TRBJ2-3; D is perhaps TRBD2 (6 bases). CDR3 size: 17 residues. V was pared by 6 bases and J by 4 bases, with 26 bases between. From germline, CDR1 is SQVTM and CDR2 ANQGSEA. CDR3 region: CSVRMGDSRRGPDTQYF. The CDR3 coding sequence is TGCAGCGTCCGTATGGGGGACTCCCGGAGGGGCCCAGATACGCAGTATTTT.

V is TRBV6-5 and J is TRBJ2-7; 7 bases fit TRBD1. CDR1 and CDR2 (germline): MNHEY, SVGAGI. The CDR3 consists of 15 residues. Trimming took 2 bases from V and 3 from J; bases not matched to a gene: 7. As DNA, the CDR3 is TGTGCCAGCAGTTACCAGGGACAGATTGGCTACGAGCAGTACTTC. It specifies CASSYQGQIGYEQYF.

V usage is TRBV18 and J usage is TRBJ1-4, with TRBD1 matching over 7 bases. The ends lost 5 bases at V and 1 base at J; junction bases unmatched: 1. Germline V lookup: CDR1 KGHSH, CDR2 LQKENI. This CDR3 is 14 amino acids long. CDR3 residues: CASSTGETNEKLFF. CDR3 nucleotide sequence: TGTGCCAGCTCAACAGGGGAAACTAATGAAAAACTGTTTTTT.

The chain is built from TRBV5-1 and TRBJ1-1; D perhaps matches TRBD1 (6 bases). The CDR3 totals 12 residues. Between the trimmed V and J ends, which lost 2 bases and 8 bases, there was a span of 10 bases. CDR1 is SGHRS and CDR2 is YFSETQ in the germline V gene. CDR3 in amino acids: CASSFDGTEAFF. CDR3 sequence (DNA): TGCGCCAGCAGCTTCGATGGGACAGAAGCTTTCTTT. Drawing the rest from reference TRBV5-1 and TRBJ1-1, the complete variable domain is KAGVTQTPRYLIKTRGQQVTLSCSPISGHRSVSWYQQTPGQGLQFLFEYFSETQRNKGNFPGRFSGRQFSNSRSEMNVSTLELGDSALYLCASSFDGTEAFFGQGTRLTVV.

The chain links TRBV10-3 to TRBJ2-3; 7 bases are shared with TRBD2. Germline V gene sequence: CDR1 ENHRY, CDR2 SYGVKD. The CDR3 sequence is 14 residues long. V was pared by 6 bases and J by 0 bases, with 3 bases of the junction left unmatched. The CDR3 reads CAIRVAGSTDTQYF. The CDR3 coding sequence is TGTGCCATCAGGGTAGCGGGTAGCACAGATACGCAGTATTTT.

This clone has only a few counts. The CDR3 nucleotides read TGTGCCAGCAGCCCAGGGAAGCACTCCTACGAGCAGTACTTC. Translated, it gives CASSPGKHSYEQYF. The chain links TRBV7-2 to TRBJ2-7, with a possible D match to TRBD1 (5 bases). CDR1 and CDR2 from the germline V gene are SGHTA and FQGNSA. This CDR3 has 14 amino acids. Trimming pared 5 bases from V and 0 bases from J, leaving 11 bases between.

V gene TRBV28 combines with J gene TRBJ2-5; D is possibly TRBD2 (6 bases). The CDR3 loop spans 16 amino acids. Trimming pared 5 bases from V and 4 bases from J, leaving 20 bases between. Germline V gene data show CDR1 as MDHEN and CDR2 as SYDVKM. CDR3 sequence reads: CASSPWDREIVETQYF. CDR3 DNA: TGTGCCAGCAGTCCCTGGGATCGGGAGATAGTAGAGACCCAGTACTTC.

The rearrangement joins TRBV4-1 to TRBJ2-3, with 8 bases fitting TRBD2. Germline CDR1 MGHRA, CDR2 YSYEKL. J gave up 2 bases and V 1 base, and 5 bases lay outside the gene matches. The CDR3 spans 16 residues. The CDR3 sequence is CASSQGRGAATDTQYF. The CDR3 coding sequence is TGCGCCAGCAGCCAAGGGCGGGGGGCTGCCACAGATACGCAGTATTTT.

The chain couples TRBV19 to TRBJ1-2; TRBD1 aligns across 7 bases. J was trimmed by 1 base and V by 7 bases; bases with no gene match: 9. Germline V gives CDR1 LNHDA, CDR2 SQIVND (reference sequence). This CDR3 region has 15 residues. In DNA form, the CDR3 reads TGTGCCAGTACCGCCGGGACAGATGTTAACTATGGCTACACCTTC. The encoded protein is CASTAGTDVNYGYTF.

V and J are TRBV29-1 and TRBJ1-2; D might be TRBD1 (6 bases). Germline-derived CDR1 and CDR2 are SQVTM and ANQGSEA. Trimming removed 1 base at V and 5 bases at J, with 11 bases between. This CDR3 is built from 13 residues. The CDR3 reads CSVEVGGGYGYTF. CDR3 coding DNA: TGCAGCGTTGAAGTGGGAGGGGGATATGGCTACACCTTC.

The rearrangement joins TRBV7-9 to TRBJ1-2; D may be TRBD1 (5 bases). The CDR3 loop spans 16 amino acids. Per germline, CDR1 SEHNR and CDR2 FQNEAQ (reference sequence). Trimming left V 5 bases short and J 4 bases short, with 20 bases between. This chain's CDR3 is CASSRQRQLGIYGYTF. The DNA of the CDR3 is TGTGCCAGCAGCCGTCAAAGACAGTTGGGGATCTATGGCTACACCTTC.

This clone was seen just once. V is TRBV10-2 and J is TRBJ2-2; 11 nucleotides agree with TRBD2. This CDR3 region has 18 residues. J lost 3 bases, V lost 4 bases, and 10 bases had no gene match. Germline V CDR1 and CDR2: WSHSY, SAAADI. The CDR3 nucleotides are TGCGCCAGCAGTGCCCGAAGACTAGCGGGGTCCTACACCGGGGAGCTGTTTTTT. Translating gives CASSARRLAGSYTGELFF.

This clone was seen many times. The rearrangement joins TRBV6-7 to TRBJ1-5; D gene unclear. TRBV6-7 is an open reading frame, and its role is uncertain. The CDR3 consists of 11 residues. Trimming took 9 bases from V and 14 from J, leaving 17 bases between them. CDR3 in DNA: TGTGCCAGGCACCCCGGACTCCCTGAGCATTTT. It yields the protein CARHPGLPEHF.

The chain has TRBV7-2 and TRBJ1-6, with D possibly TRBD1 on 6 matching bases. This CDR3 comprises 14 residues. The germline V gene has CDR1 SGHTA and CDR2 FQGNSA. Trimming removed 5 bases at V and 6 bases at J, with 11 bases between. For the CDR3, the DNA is TGTGCCAGCAGCCTACAGGGCGTTAATTCACCCCTCCACTTT. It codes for CASSLQGVNSPLHF.

The CDR3 DNA reads TGTGCCACCCCCTTTTTTGAAGACAGGGGAGGAGAAAAACTGTTTTTT. Its protein product is CATPFFEDRGGEKLFF. The chain uses TRBV2 and TRBJ1-4, with TRBD1 identical over 8 bases. J was trimmed by 8 bases and V by 10 bases; bases with no gene match: 18. This CDR3 is 16 amino acids long. In germline, CDR1 is SNHLY, CDR2 FYNNEI. The variable domain in full, completed from reference TRBV2 and TRBJ1-4, reads EPEVTQTPSHQVTQMGQEVILRCVPISNHLYFYWYRQILGQKVEFLVSFYNNEISEKSEIFDDQFSVERPDGSNFTLKIRSTKLEDSAMYFCATPFFEDRGGEKLFFGSGTQLSVL.

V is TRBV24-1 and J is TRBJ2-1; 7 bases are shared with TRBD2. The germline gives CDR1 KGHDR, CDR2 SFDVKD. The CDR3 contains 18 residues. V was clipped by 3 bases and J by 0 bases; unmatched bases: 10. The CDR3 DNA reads TGTGCCACCAGTGATCGCCTGTGGGGCGGGGGCTCCTACAATGAGCAGTTCTTC. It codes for CATSDRLWGGGSYNEQFF.

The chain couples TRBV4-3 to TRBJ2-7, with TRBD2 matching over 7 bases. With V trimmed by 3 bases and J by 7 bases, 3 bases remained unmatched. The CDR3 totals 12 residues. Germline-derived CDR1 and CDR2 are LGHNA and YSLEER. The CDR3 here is CASSHVGGEQYF. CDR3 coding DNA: TGCGCCAGCAGCCATGTCGGGGGGGAGCAGTACTTC.

The CDR3 DNA sequence: TGCGCCAGCAGCCCCGTGAGCGGGGGGGACAATGAGCAGTTCTTC. Its translation: CASSPVSGGDNEQFF. V gene TRBV5-1 combines with J gene TRBJ2-1; TRBD2 agrees at 10 bases. CDR1 SGHRS and CDR2 YFSETQ come from the germline V gene. V was pared by 4 bases and J by 5 bases, with 6 bases of the junction left unmatched. The CDR3 has 15 amino acids. The whole variable domain, remainder taken from reference TRBV5-1 and TRBJ2-1, is KAGVTQTPRYLIKTRGQQVTLSCSPISGHRSVSWYQQTPGQGLQFLFEYFSETQRNKGNFPGRFSGRQFSNSRSEMNVSTLELGDSALYLCASSPVSGGDNEQFFGPGTRLTVL.

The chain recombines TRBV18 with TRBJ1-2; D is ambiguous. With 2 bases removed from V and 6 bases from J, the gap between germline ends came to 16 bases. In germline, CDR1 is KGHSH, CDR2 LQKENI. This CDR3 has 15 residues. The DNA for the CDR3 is TGTGCCAGCTCACCATCCACGGAGGGAATGGATGGCTACACCTTC. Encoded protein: CASSPSTEGMDGYTF.

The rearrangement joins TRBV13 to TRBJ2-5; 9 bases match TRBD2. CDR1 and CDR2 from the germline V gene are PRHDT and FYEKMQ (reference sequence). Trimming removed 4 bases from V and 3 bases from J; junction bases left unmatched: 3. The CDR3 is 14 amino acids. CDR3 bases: TGTGCCAGCAGCTCGGCGGGGGGGGAAGAGACCCAGTACTTC. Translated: CASSSAGGEETQYF.

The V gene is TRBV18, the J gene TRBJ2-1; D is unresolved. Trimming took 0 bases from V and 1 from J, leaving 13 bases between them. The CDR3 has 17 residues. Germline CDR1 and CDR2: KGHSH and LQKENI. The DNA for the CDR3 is TGTGCCAGCTCACCACCGGGTAGCTCCATATCCTACAATGAGCAGTTCTTC. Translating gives CASSPPGSSISYNEQFF.

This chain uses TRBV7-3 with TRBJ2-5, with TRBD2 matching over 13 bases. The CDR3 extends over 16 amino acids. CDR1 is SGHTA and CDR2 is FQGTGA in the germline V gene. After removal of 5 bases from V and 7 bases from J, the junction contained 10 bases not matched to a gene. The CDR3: CASSQGGTSGVGTQYF. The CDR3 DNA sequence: TGTGCCAGCAGCCAAGGGGGGACTAGCGGGGTCGGGACCCAGTACTTC.

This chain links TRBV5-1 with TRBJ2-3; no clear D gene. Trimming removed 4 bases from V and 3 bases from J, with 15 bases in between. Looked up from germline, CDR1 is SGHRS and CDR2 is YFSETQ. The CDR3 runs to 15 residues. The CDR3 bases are TGCGCCAGCAGCCTCAATGTCCCGAGTACAGATACGCAGTATTTT. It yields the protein CASSLNVPSTDTQYF.

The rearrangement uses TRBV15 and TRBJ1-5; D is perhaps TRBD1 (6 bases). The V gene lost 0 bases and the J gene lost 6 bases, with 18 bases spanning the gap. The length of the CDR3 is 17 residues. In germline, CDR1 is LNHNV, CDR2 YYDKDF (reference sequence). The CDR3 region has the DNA TGTGCCACCAGCAGAGATCGAGGACAGTTTATTACTCAGCCCCAGCATTTT. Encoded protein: CATSRDRGQFITQPQHF.